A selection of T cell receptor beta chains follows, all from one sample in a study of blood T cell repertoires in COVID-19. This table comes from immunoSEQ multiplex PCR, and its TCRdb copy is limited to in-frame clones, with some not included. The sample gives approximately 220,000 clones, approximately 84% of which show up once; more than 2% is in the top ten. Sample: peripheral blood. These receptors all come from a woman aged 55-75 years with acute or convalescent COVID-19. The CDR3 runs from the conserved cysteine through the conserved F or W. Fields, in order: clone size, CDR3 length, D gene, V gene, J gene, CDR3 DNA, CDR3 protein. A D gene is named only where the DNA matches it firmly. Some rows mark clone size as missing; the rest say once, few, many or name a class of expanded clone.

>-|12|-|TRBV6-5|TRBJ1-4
TGTGCCAGCAGTTACAACGGTGAAAAACTGTTTTTT
CASSYNGEKLFF
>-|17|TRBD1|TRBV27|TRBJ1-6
TGTGCCAGCAGTTTATCCCTAAGAGGACAGGGCAGGACACCCCTCCACTTT
CASSLSLRGQGRTPLHF
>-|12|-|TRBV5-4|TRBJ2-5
TGTGCCAGCAGCTTGAACAGCGAGACCCAGTACTTC
CASSLNSETQYF
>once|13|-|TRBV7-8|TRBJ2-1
TGTGCCAGCAGCTTATTTTCGGGTGGAGAGCAGTTCTTC
CASSLFSGGEQFF
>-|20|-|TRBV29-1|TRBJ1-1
TGCAGCGTTGAAGCCCGGCCAAGACCCCGGGACACACGTCTATACACTGAAGCTTTCTTT
CSVEARPRPRDTRLYTEAFF
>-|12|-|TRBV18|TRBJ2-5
TGTGCCAGCTCACCACTGGCCGAGACCCAGTACTTC
CASSPLAETQYF
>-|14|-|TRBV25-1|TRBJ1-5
TGTGCCAGCAATAGAGACAGGTACAATCAGCCCCAGCATTTT
CASNRDRYNQPQHF
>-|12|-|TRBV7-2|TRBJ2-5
TGTGCCAGCAGCTTAGTTTCTGAGACCCAGTACTTC
CASSLVSETQYF
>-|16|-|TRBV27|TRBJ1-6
TGTGCCAGCAGTTTGTTGCCGACAGGATGGAATTCACCCCTCCACTTT
CASSLLPTGWNSPLHF
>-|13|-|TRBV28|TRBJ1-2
TGTGCCAGCAAAGCCGGCGGGAGCTATGGCTACACCTTC
CASKAGGSYGYTF
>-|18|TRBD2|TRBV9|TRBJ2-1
TGTGCCAGCAGCAACGGACTAGCGGCTGGTGGGTCCTACAATGAGCAGTTCTTC
CASSNGLAAGGSYNEQFF
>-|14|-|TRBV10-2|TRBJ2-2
TGCGCCAGCAGTGAGTCTGGCGGCACCGGGGAGCTGTTTTTT
CASSESGGTGELFF
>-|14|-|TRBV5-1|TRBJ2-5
TGCGCCAGCAGCCGCGGGACAGAGCAAGAGACCCAGTACTTC
CASSRGTEQETQYF
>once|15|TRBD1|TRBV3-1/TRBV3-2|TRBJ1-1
TGTGCCAGCAGCCAAAGTGGGACAGGGAACACTGAAGCTTTCTTT
CASSQSGTGNTEAFF